This T cell receptor (beta chain) was identified during a study of T-cell reconstitution after alpha-beta-depleted transplantation in children. Study-wide results and caveats: Newly produced T cells mostly accounted for T-cell counts and diversity one year post-transplant.

This CDR3 comprises 15 residues. With 4 bases removed from V and 5 bases from J, the gap between germline ends came to 18 bases. The germline gives CDR1 SEHNR, CDR2 FQNEAQ (reference sequence). A library of TCRbeta sequences, prepared with unique molecular identifiers, was generated. One entry per CDR3 protein, called by TCRdb with MiXCR from the PCR reads. Of about 70,000 distinct CDR3 sequences in the sample, roughly 10% were seen once. This clonotype was detected many times. Its antigen is still unknown. The genes are TRBV7-9 and TRBJ2-7, with D perhaps being TRBD1 or TRBD2 (5 bases each). The receptor's source is a boy aged 5-17 years with acute myeloid leukemia, due to receive a stem cell transplant. Sample: PBMCs, taken before TCRalphabeta/CD19-depleted stem cell transplant. CDR3 sequence reads: CASSWGRQADDEQYV. The CDR3 DNA sequence: TGTGCCAGCAGCTGGGGACGGCAGGCCGACGACGAGCAGTACGTC.